One sample yielded the 27 T cell receptor beta chains listed below, sequenced in a study of breast tumors, draining lymph nodes, adjacent tissues. Samples came from axillary lymph nodes draining the breast cancer. From the multiplex PCR reads, TCRdb called clonotypes with MiXCR, one entry per CDR3 protein. The table lists around 230,000 distinct CDR3 sequences, approximately 29% of them singletons. Source material: axillary lymph node tissue. These receptors came from a female donor with breast cancer. Some clones in this sample may be carry-over from other donors' samples.

On this clonotype itself: The conserved closing phenylalanine or tryptophan is absent in this CDR3, likely reflecting a read error. The V gene is TRBV10-3, the J gene TRBJ2-3; D possibly corresponds to TRBD2 (6 bases). Germline CDR1 reads ENHRY; CDR2 reads SYGVKD. Trimming pared 7 bases from V and 3 bases from J, leaving 17 bases between. The CDR3 spans 15 residues. CDR3 amino acids: CAIKRDSSPTDTQYC. For the CDR3, the DNA is TGTGCCATCAAAAGGGACTCCTCCCCAACAGATACGCAGTATTGT.

This clonotype was found many times. The V call is TRBV15, the J call TRBJ2-5, with a tentative D call TRBD1 (5 bases). V lost 1 base to trimming and J lost 0 bases, with 12 bases between them. CDR3 size: 16 residues. The germline gives CDR1 LNHNV, CDR2 YYDKDF (reference sequence). This chain's CDR3 is CATSRGQGGDQETQYF. Here the CDR3 DNA reads TGTGCCACCAGCAGAGGTCAGGGTGGGGACCAAGAGACCCAGTACTTC.

Note on this clonotype: The conserved final phenylalanine or tryptophan is absent from the CDR3, which likely points to a read error. The chain links TRBV3-1 to TRBJ2-5, with D tentatively TRBD2 (6 bases). Germline assignment: CDR1 LGHDT and CDR2 YNNKEL (reference sequence). Between the trimmed V and J ends, which lost 0 bases and 2 bases, there was a span of 10 bases. The CDR3 has 15 amino acids. CDR3 amino acids: CASSQEGTRQETQYL. CDR3 DNA: TGTGCCAGCAGCCAAGAGGGGACTCGACAAGAGACCCAGTACCTC.

J is TRBJ2-6 and V is TRBV19, with D perhaps TRBD2 (6 bases). Trimming removed 6 bases at V and 4 bases at J, with 10 bases between. The germline V gene encodes CDR1 LNHDA and CDR2 SQIVND (reference sequence). The CDR3 is 14 residues long. Written as DNA, the CDR3 is TGTGCCAGTAGAGGGACTGCCGGGGCCAACGTCCTGACTTTC. It codes for CASRGTAGANVLTF.

The sample holds many counts of this clonotype. The chain is built from TRBV6-1 and TRBJ2-7, with D hard to call. Trimming removed 6 bases at V and 4 bases at J, with 4 bases between. CDR1 and CDR2 (germline): MNHNS, SASEGT. The CDR3 has 10 residues. This chain's CDR3 is CASRQYEQYF. CDR3 sequence (DNA): TGTGCCAGCAGGCAATACGAGCAGTACTTC.

The sample holds many counts of this clonotype. V usage is TRBV24-1 and J usage is TRBJ2-7, with TRBD2 matching 9 bases. Germline values: CDR1 KGHDR, CDR2 SFDVKD. The CDR3 covers 15 residues. J was trimmed by 4 bases and V by 8 bases; bases with no gene match: 11. The CDR3 region is CATNQPSSGDYEQYF. The CDR3 nucleotides are TGTGCCACCAATCAACCATCTAGCGGGGATTACGAGCAGTACTTC.

The table lists this clonotype with many counts. The chain has TRBV24-1 and TRBJ2-3; no reliable D call. Per the germline V gene, CDR1 is KGHDR and CDR2 is SFDVKD. This CDR3 has 14 amino acids. Trimming stripped 5 bases from V and 0 bases from J, with 8 bases between. CDR3 amino acids: CATSASSSTDTQYF. The CDR3 DNA is TGTGCCACCAGTGCAAGTAGCAGCACAGATACGCAGTATTTT.

This clonotype was seen ten or more times. The chain is built from TRBV20-1 and TRBJ2-1; perhaps D is TRBD1 or TRBD2 (5 bases each). Germline V lookup: CDR1 DFQATT, CDR2 SNEGSKA (reference sequence). The CDR3 is 16 amino acids. V was trimmed by 5 bases and J by 0 bases, leaving 17 bases between them. The CDR3 region is CSACSSGALSYNEQFF. CDR3 in DNA: TGCAGTGCTTGCAGTTCCGGGGCCCTCTCCTACAATGAGCAGTTCTTC.

On this clonotype itself: The junction shows a germline mismatch at one end, possibly a read error. The chain combines TRBV15 with TRBJ2-3; 7 bases are a match to TRBD1. Germline CDR1 is LNHNV and CDR2 is YYDKDF (reference sequence). The CDR3 consists of 16 residues. CDR3 sequence (DNA): TGTGCCACCAGCCTCCGGACAGGCGGAATCACAGATACGCAATATTTT. Residues: CATSLRTGGITDTQYF.

The gene calls are TRBV20-1 and TRBJ2-2, with D unclear. With 0 bases removed from V and 8 bases from J, the gap between germline ends came to 10 bases. Per germline, CDR1 DFQATT and CDR2 SNEGSKA (reference sequence). CDR3 size: 13 residues. The CDR3 region has the DNA TGCAGTGCTAGAGATCATCAGAAAGGGGAGCTGTTTTTT. Amino acids: CSARDHQKGELFF.

Note on this clonotype: Its ends do not fully match the called genes, so a read error is possible. V is TRBV20-1 and J is TRBJ2-5; D unresolved. The CDR3 contains 11 residues. Per the germline V gene, CDR1 is DFQATT and CDR2 is SNEGSKA (reference sequence). The CDR3, as DNA: TGCAGTGCCACCCAGCAAGAGACCCAGTCCTTC. The encoded protein is CSATQQETQSF.

This clonotype was counted at least ten times. This chain uses TRBV11-3 with TRBJ1-3, with TRBD1 as a possible D gene (6 bases). This CDR3 comprises 15 residues. The germline V gene has CDR1 SGHNT and CDR2 YENEEA. V gave up 3 bases and J gave up 0 bases, with 9 bases separating them. The CDR3 DNA reads as TGTGCCAGCAGCTTTACAGGGAGCTCTGGAAACACCATATATTTT. Translating it yields CASSFTGSSGNTIYF.

This clonotype was picked up a small number of times. The gene calls are TRBV25-1 and TRBJ1-1; D might be TRBD1 (5 bases). Trimming took 4 bases from V and 3 from J, leaving 12 bases between them. The CDR3 has 14 residues. Germline lookup yields CDR1 MGHDK and CDR2 SYGVNS. The CDR3 spells CASSVHRGDTEAFF. CDR3 DNA sequence: TGTGCCAGCAGTGTACATCGGGGGGACACTGAAGCTTTCTTT.

The chain uses TRBV7-9 and TRBJ1-6; 12 bases are shared with TRBD1. CDR3 size: 16 residues. Germline V CDR1 and CDR2: SEHNR, FQNEAQ (reference sequence). The V segment lost 4 bases and the J segment 8 bases; nucleotides outside the gene matches: 6. CDR3 DNA: TGTGCCAGCAGCTCCGGGACAGGGGGCGTGGATTCACCCCTCCACTTT. Amino acids: CASSSGTGGVDSPLHF.

This clonotype appeared many times. The chain joins TRBV11-3 to TRBJ2-7; weak D call: TRBD2 (5 bases). Germline V gives CDR1 SGHNT, CDR2 YENEEA. Trimming pared 8 bases from V and 0 bases from J, leaving 8 bases between. The CDR3 is 12 residues long. CDR3 bases: TGTGCCAGCGGACTTTTCTCCTACGAGCAGTACTTC. Protein product: CASGLFSYEQYF. The full variable domain, rest sourced from reference TRBV11-3 and TRBJ2-7, is EAGVVQSPRYKIIEKKQPVAFWCNPISGHNTLYWYLQNLGQGPELLIRYENEEAVDDSQLPKDRFSAERLKGVDSTLKIQPAELGDSAVYLCASGLFSYEQYFGPGTRLTVT.

This clonotype occurred many times. For the CDR3, the DNA is TGTGCCAGCAGCTTGGACCTGCGAGAGACCCAGTACTTC. Its protein product is CASSLDLRETQYF. The rearrangement links TRBV11-2 to TRBJ2-5; no clear D gene. The CDR3 runs to 13 residues. V lost 3 bases, J lost 4 bases, and 9 bases lay in between. In germline, CDR1 is SGHAT, CDR2 FQNNGV.

This clonotype came up many times. The chain couples TRBV6-1 to TRBJ2-7; 9 bases line up with TRBD1. V gave up 5 bases and J gave up 3 bases; unmatched junction bases: 5. CDR3 length equals 14 residues. Germline CDR1 MNHNS, CDR2 SASEGT. As DNA, the CDR3 is TGTGCCAGCAGTCGACAGGGGGTGGTCTACGAGCAGTACTTC. Encoded protein: CASSRQGVVYEQYF.

This clonotype was counted many times. The J gene is TRBJ1-5, the V gene TRBV30; D remains ambiguous. V was trimmed by 2 bases and J by 11 bases, leaving 13 bases between them. This CDR3 region has 12 residues. Germline V CDR1 and CDR2: GTSNPN, SVGIG (reference sequence). CDR3 bases: TGTGCCTGGAGTCGAGGCCAGCGGTCCCAGCATTTT. Its protein is CAWSRGQRSQHF.

This clonotype was counted at least ten times. V gene TRBV18 combines with J gene TRBJ2-5; D remains unclear. V was trimmed by 3 bases and J by 1 base, leaving 9 bases between them. This CDR3 has 14 amino acids. Germline V lookup: CDR1 KGHSH, CDR2 LQKENI. The CDR3 region is CASSPGPTQETQYF. CDR3 bases: TGTGCCAGCTCACCTGGACCCACCCAAGAGACCCAGTACTTC. The complete variable domain, with remaining parts taken from reference TRBV18 and TRBJ2-5, reads NAGVMQNPRHLVRRRGQEARLRCSPMKGHSHVYWYRQLPEEGLKFMVYLQKENIIDESGMPKERFSAEFPKEGPSILRIQQVVRGDSAAYFCASSPGPTQETQYFGPGTRLLVL.

The chain combines TRBV29-1 with TRBJ2-3, with 11 positions matching TRBD2. Germline V CDR1 and CDR2: SQVTM, ANQGSEA. The CDR3 consists of 16 residues. V was pared by 2 bases and J by 6 bases, with 10 bases of the junction left unmatched. As DNA, the CDR3 is TGCAGCGTTGAATTGCGACTAGCGGGAAGATCGGATACGCAGTATTTT. It encodes CSVELRLAGRSDTQYF.

This clonotype was counted at least ten times. This chain joins TRBV20-1 and TRBJ2-7; TRBD2 aligns across 9 bases. Trimming at V came to 0 bases and at J to 0 bases, leaving 9 bases not matched to a gene. From germline, CDR1 is DFQATT and CDR2 SNEGSKA (reference sequence). This CDR3 region has 17 residues. This chain's CDR3 is CSARDPQREDLSYEQYF. The CDR3 DNA reads TGCAGTGCTAGAGATCCCCAGCGGGAGGACCTCTCCTACGAGCAGTACTTC.

V is TRBV29-1 and J is TRBJ1-2, with TRBD1 matching 8 bases. The V and J ends lost 6 bases and 14 bases, in that order; junction bases with no gene match: 14. Germline V gene lookup returns CDR1 SQVTM and CDR2 ANQGSEA. The CDR3 loop spans 12 amino acids. CDR3 region: CSVVDRVGGCTF. The CDR3 region has the DNA TGCAGCGTGGTGGACAGGGTGGGTGGCTGTACCTTC.

This clonotype was counted at least ten times. The chain couples TRBV10-3 to TRBJ2-3; D is unresolved. V gave up 4 bases and J gave up 8 bases, with 10 bases separating them. Germline CDR1 reads ENHRY; CDR2 reads SYGVKD. The CDR3 runs 12 residues. The DNA of the CDR3 is TGTGCCATCAGTGGGGTCTTGTCTACGCAGTATTTT. Protein sequence: CAISGVLSTQYF.

The chain carries TRBV24-1 and TRBJ2-2; D unresolved. This CDR3 comprises 13 residues. V was cut by 4 bases and J by 0 bases, with 2 bases left in between. Germline CDR1 reads KGHDR; CDR2 reads SFDVKD. The CDR3 region is CATSDPNTGELFF. The CDR3, as DNA: TGTGCCACCAGTGACCCGAACACCGGGGAGCTGTTTTTT.

A word on this clonotype: The junction does not match germline at one end; this may be a read error. This chain uses TRBV9 with TRBJ2-7; TRBD1 matches 10 bases. Germline loops: CDR1 SGDLS, CDR2 YYNGEE. This CDR3 region has 14 residues. CDR3 sequence (DNA): TGTGCCAGCAGCCCGGGGACAGGGGCCTACGAGCTGTCCTTC. Its protein is CASSPGTGAYELSF.

At least ten counts were recorded for this clonotype. This chain links TRBV20-1 with TRBJ1-5, with TRBD1 matching over 7 bases. Germline V CDR1 and CDR2: DFQATT, SNEGSKA (reference sequence). The V gene end was trimmed by 4 bases and the J gene end by 2 bases; junction bases not matched to a gene: 11. The CDR3 totals 16 residues. CDR3 coding DNA: TGCAGTGCTACGAAACCGCAGGGGGACGGCAATCAGCCCCAGCATTTT. Translation: CSATKPQGDGNQPQHF.

This clonotype turned up a few times. The V and J genes are TRBV6-1 and TRBJ2-5; the D is unclear. Germline lookup yields CDR1 MNHNS and CDR2 SASEGT. Deletions cut 5 bases from V and 1 base from J, with 8 bases between. The CDR3 length is 13 residues. CDR3 DNA sequence: TGTGCCAGCAGTCCAGTTTTCCAAGAGACCCAGTACTTC. It codes for CASSPVFQETQYF.